This T cell receptor beta chain stems from a study of T cell responses to AZD1222 COVID-19 vaccine. Study background: Second doses that came at about 4 or about 12 weeks were put together.

Study-level results: At baseline, seropositivity was found in only a handful of AZD1222 recipients.

The V and J ends lost 0 bases and 1 base respectively, with 6 bases between them. The CDR3 spans 14 residues. The germline gives CDR1 PRHDT, CDR2 FYEKMQ (reference sequence). About this clone itself: Its antigen is unknown.

The table came from immunoSEQ multiplex PCR; TCRdb's copy has only in-frame clones and leaves some out. The sample comprises tens of thousands of clones, 75% to 90% of which are singletons, and 16% rests with the top ten. The chain is built from TRBV13 and TRBJ1-1; D is undetermined. This TCR derives from an adult in good health. The sequencing used peripheral blood, collected on day 0 of AZD1222 vaccination. The CDR3 DNA reads as TGTGCCAGCAGCTTAGGGCAGACGAACACTGAAGCTTTCTTT. It specifies CASSLGQTNTEAFF.